This paragraph covers one T cell receptor beta chain sequence. Its antigen is not known. These data come from a study of T cell responses to AZD1222 COVID-19 vaccine. Regarding the study as a whole: There were mostly white British donors and more females than males, and clonal diversity was possibly underestimated. None of the repertoires were sampled until the peak T cell response had passed. Among those given AZD1222, only 5 to 7 were seropositive at baseline. Spike-specific TCR depth and breadth grew after two AZD1222 doses.

Using immunoSEQ multiplex PCR, the repertoire was profiled, and TCRdb retains in-frame clones only, with some absent. The sample lists some 95,000 clones, under 90% seen once, with 2.8% in the top ten. This CDR3 spans 15 amino acids. With 0 bases removed from V and 2 bases from J, the gap between germline ends came to 8 bases. Germline V gives CDR1 LGHNA, CDR2 YSLEER. This chain uses TRBV4-3 with TRBJ1-3; tentative D call: TRBD1 (6 bases). This sample comprised peripheral blood, obtained on day 0 of MenACWY control vaccination. The TCR comes from an adult in good health. This chain's CDR3 is CASSQESGAGNTIYF. The CDR3 nucleotides are TGCGCCAGCAGCCAAGAGTCAGGGGCTGGAAACACCATATATTTT.